A single sample is the source of the 26 T cell receptor beta chains below, sequenced in a study of T cell responses to AZD1222 COVID-19 vaccine. Clones were sequenced by immunoSEQ multiplex PCR, and TCRdb holds only the in-frame ones, with some missing. The sample includes 50,000 to 65,000 clones, 70% to 90% of them seen just once. The material was peripheral blood, obtained 28 days after the second AZD1222 dose. The source is an adult who received the AZD1222 COVID-19 vaccine.

This chain uses TRBV5-1 with TRBJ2-3; D may match TRBD1 or TRBD2 (6 bases each). The V gene's germline CDR1 is SGHRS and CDR2 YFSETQ. The CDR3 covers 17 residues. The V and J ends lost 2 bases and 5 bases respectively, with 21 bases between them. This CDR3 reads CASSFNRVLGGGDTQYF. Written as DNA, the CDR3 is TGCGCCAGCAGCTTTAACAGGGTCTTGGGAGGTGGAGATACGCAGTATTTT.

The chain carries TRBV2 and TRBJ1-6, with 12 positions matching TRBD1. The V gene end was trimmed by 6 bases and the J gene end by 9 bases; junction bases not matched to a gene: 3. CDR1 is SNHLY, CDR2 FYNNEI, per germline. CDR3 length: 14 amino acids. CDR3 bases: TGTGCCAGCAGGGGGACAGGGGGCTTTTCACCCCTCCACTTT. Amino acid sequence: CASRGTGGFSPLHF.

This CDR3 reads CASSIIRDGYTF. The CDR3 DNA reads TGTGCCAGCAGCATTATCCGGGATGGCTACACCTTC. V and J are TRBV28 and TRBJ1-2; D is unresolved. The ends were cut back, 6 bases at V and 6 bases at J, with 11 bases in the middle. This CDR3 is 12 amino acids long. Germline CDR1 reads MDHEN; CDR2 reads SYDVKM.

V usage is TRBV20-1 and J usage is TRBJ2-1, with D perhaps TRBD1 (6 bases). The V end lost 3 bases, the J end lost 2 bases, and 17 bases lay between the germline ends. Germline V lookup: CDR1 DFQATT, CDR2 SNEGSKA (reference sequence). This CDR3 has 16 residues. CDR3 protein: CSASPPRTAAYNEQFF. CDR3 bases: TGCAGTGCTAGTCCCCCTAGGACAGCGGCCTACAATGAGCAGTTCTTC.

This clone was observed a single time. The CDR3 region is CASSIGTGGGNTIYF. In DNA, the CDR3 is TGTGCCAGTAGTATCGGAACAGGGGGTGGAAACACCATATATTTT. This chain connects TRBV19 to TRBJ1-3; 8 bases agree with TRBD1. This CDR3 contains 15 residues. The ends lost 3 bases at V and 3 bases at J; junction bases unmatched: 4. Germline CDR1 reads LNHDA; CDR2 reads SQIVND (reference sequence).

The chain couples TRBV7-8 to TRBJ1-5; D gene ambiguous. CDR1 and CDR2 (germline): SGHVS, FQNEAQ. There are 14 residues in the CDR3. Trimming removed 3 bases at V and 9 bases at J, with 15 bases between. This CDR3 reads CASSFEGGEGPQHF. CDR3 bases: TGTGCCAGCAGCTTTGAGGGAGGAGAGGGGCCCCAGCATTTT.

The chain joins TRBV7-9 to TRBJ1-5; 7 bases fit TRBD1. The V gene end was trimmed by 1 base and the J gene end by 3 bases; junction bases not matched to a gene: 3. Germline V gene data show CDR1 as SEHNR and CDR2 as FQNEAQ (reference sequence). The CDR3 sequence is 15 residues long. In DNA, the CDR3 is TGTGCCAGCAGCTTAGTAGGACAGGCCAATCAGCCCCAGCATTTT. This gives the protein CASSLVGQANQPQHF.

This rearrangement joins TRBV19 to TRBJ2-2; D might be TRBD2 (5 bases). The V gene's germline CDR1 is LNHDA and CDR2 SQIVND (reference sequence). The CDR3 consists of 16 residues. The V gene lost 7 bases and the J gene lost 4 bases, with 19 bases spanning the gap. The CDR3 is CASTPPSGVSTGELFF. The CDR3 DNA follows: TGTGCCAGTACGCCTCCGAGCGGAGTAAGCACCGGGGAGCTGTTTTTT. Full variable domain (missing parts from reference TRBV19 and TRBJ2-2): DGGITQSPKYLFRKEGQNVTLSCEQNLNHDAMYWYRQDPGQGLRLIYYSQIVNDFQKGDIAEGYSVSREKKESFPLTVTSAQKNPTAFYLCASTPPSGVSTGELFFGEGSRLTVL.

This chain links TRBV6-6 with TRBJ2-3; D is ambiguous. The V end was cut by 2 bases, the J end by 5 bases, with 14 bases between. CDR3 length equals 15 residues. In germline, CDR1 is MNHNY, CDR2 SVGAGI (reference sequence). The CDR3: CASSYPPGWGDTQYF. Here the CDR3 DNA reads TGTGCCAGCAGTTACCCTCCGGGCTGGGGAGATACGCAGTATTTT.

This clone was counted between two and nine times. CDR3 region: CASRQVGGLYNEQFF. The CDR3 DNA reads TGTGCCAGCCGCCAAGTCGGGGGACTCTACAATGAGCAGTTCTTC. The chain employs TRBV18 and TRBJ2-1; maybe TRBD2 (6 bases). Germline V gene lookup returns CDR1 KGHSH and CDR2 LQKENI. Trimming stripped 8 bases from V and 3 bases from J, with 17 bases between. The CDR3 is 15 residues long. The whole variable domain, remainder taken from reference TRBV18 and TRBJ2-1, is NAGVMQNPRHLVRRRGQEARLRCSPMKGHSHVYWYRQLPEEGLKFMVYLQKENIIDESGMPKERFSAEFPKEGPSILRIQQVVRGDSAAYFCASRQVGGLYNEQFFGPGTRLTVL.

V usage is TRBV3-1 (or the pseudogene TRBV3-2) and J usage is TRBJ2-7; D is perhaps TRBD2 (6 bases). V was clipped by 4 bases and J by 5 bases, with 18 bases between them. Germline CDR1 and CDR2: LGHDT and YNNKEL (reference sequence). The CDR3 is made up of 15 amino acids. DNA of the CDR3: TGTGCCAGCAGCCCCTCAGGTCCCCGGAGGGACGAGCAGTACTTC. Its protein product is CASSPSGPRRDEQYF.

The chain couples TRBV7-3 to TRBJ1-2; maybe TRBD1 (5 bases). V gave up 5 bases and J gave up 0 bases, with 13 bases separating them. CDR1 SGHTA and CDR2 FQGTGA come from the germline V gene. This CDR3 has 15 amino acids. The CDR3 is CASSPGPRANYGYTF. The CDR3 DNA reads TGTGCCAGCAGCCCGGGACCGCGAGCTAACTATGGCTACACCTTC.

CDR3 residues: CASSDPGVVGELFF. The CDR3 DNA reads as TGTGCCAGCAGCGATCCGGGAGTCGTGGGGGAGCTGTTTTTT. The chain couples TRBV11-3 to TRBJ2-2; tentative D call: TRBD2 (6 bases). The V end was cut by 5 bases, the J end by 8 bases, with 15 bases between. The CDR3 runs 14 residues. Germline V CDR1 and CDR2: SGHNT, YENEEA.

CDR3 nucleotide sequence: TGCGCCAGCAGCCGGGAGGGAGAGGTTTACAATGAGCAGTTCTTC. Translation: CASSREGEVYNEQFF. The J gene is TRBJ2-1, the V gene TRBV5-1; 8 bases match TRBD2. This CDR3 region has 15 residues. Germline V gene sequence: CDR1 SGHRS, CDR2 YFSETQ. The V and J ends lost 4 bases and 4 bases, in that order; junction bases with no gene match: 7.

V usage is TRBV7-8 and J usage is TRBJ1-6, with D tentatively TRBD1 (6 bases). Trimming cost V 5 bases and J 0 bases, with 20 bases left between them. Germline V CDR1 and CDR2: SGHVS, FQNEAQ. This CDR3 has 19 residues. The CDR3 DNA follows: TGTGCCAGCAGCCCAAAATCACCCAACAGGGTCTCCTATAATTCACCCCTCCACTTT. Its translation is CASSPKSPNRVSYNSPLHF.

The chain has TRBV27 and TRBJ2-7, with D perhaps TRBD1 (7 bases). The CDR3 contains 15 residues. Trimming took 4 bases from V and 3 from J, leaving 16 bases between them. Germline CDR1 and CDR2: MNHEY and SMNVEV (reference sequence). The CDR3 spells CASSSRFRGDYEQYF. DNA of the CDR3: TGTGCCAGCAGTTCCCGGTTCAGGGGGGACTACGAGCAGTACTTC.

This chain uses TRBV5-1 with TRBJ1-1; D possibly corresponds to TRBD1 (5 bases). The CDR3 is made up of 14 amino acids. Germline values: CDR1 SGHRS, CDR2 YFSETQ. The V gene lost 4 bases and the J gene lost 4 bases, with 14 bases spanning the gap. The CDR3 is CASSPQGTATEAFF. The CDR3 coding sequence is TGCGCCAGCAGCCCGCAGGGTACGGCCACTGAAGCTTTCTTT.

This chain uses TRBV5-1 with TRBJ2-1, with no clear D. Germline V gene sequence: CDR1 SGHRS, CDR2 YFSETQ. This CDR3 is 15 amino acids long. V lost 0 bases and J 8 bases, leaving 15 bases between the germline ends. The CDR3 nucleotides are TGCGCCAGCAGCTTGGCCGTGAGCCCCTTGGATGAGCAGTTCTTC. Translated, it gives CASSLAVSPLDEQFF.

Points on this clone: Sequence at one end of the junction differs from germline and may be a read error. This chain links TRBV7-7 with TRBJ2-1; 12 nucleotides align to TRBD2. Germline V gene data show CDR1 as SSHAT and CDR2 as FNYEAQ (reference sequence). The CDR3 extends over 13 amino acids. In nucleotides, the CDR3 is TGTGCTAGCAGCTCGACTAGCGGGAGTGCAGAGTTCTTC. Its translation is CASSSTSGSAEFF.

CDR3 DNA sequence: TGTGCCATCAGTGAGTTCATACAGGGTAATCAGCCCCAGCATTTT. The encoded protein is CAISEFIQGNQPQHF. The rearrangement uses TRBV10-3 and TRBJ1-5; D might be TRBD1 (6 bases). This CDR3 has 15 residues. The germline V and J ends were trimmed by 1 base and 4 bases, with 11 bases remaining between them. From germline, CDR1 is ENHRY and CDR2 SYGVKD.

The chain recombines TRBV5-1 with TRBJ2-5, with 7 bases identical to TRBD1. The CDR3 runs 13 residues. The J segment lost 4 bases and the V segment lost 7 bases, leaving 7 bases of the junction unmatched. CDR1 and CDR2 from the germline V gene are SGHRS and YFSETQ. The CDR3 DNA reads TGCGCCAGCGGTGCAGGGGGAGTAGAGACCCAGTACTTC. Translation gives CASGAGGVETQYF.

The chain employs TRBV28 and TRBJ1-4; no firm D call. The germline gives CDR1 MDHEN, CDR2 SYDVKM. The ends were cut back, 1 base at V and 7 bases at J, with 10 bases in the middle. The CDR3 consists of 14 residues. CDR3 coding DNA: TGTGCCAGCAGTTTATCGGCGTCGGGTGAAAAACTGTTTTTT. Translation gives CASSLSASGEKLFF.

The chain combines TRBV6-5 with TRBJ2-2; unclear D gene. CDR1 and CDR2 (germline): MNHEY, SVGAGI. The V gene lost 2 bases and the J gene lost 4 bases, with 5 bases spanning the gap. The CDR3 is 13 residues long. The CDR3 DNA sequence: TGTGCCAGCAGTTACCGGAGCACCGGGGAGCTGTTTTTT. Amino acid sequence: CASSYRSTGELFF.

This clone was seen only once. This chain connects TRBV3-1 (or the pseudogene TRBV3-2) to TRBJ2-5; D is possibly TRBD1 (5 bases). The CDR3 runs 13 residues. In germline, CDR1 is LGHDT, CDR2 YNNKEL (reference sequence). The ends were cut back, 1 base at V and 3 bases at J, with 6 bases in the middle. The CDR3 is CASSQGREETQYF. CDR3 DNA sequence: TGTGCCAGCAGCCAAGGCAGGGAAGAGACCCAGTACTTC.

The CDR3 spells CASSSRTGSTYEQYF. The CDR3 DNA follows: TGTGCCAGCAGCTCGCGGACAGGGAGTACCTACGAGCAGTACTTC. The V call is TRBV7-9, the J call TRBJ2-7; 8 positions agree with TRBD1. The CDR3 extends over 15 amino acids. V gave up 4 bases and J gave up 2 bases; unmatched junction bases: 7. The V gene's germline CDR1 is SEHNR and CDR2 FQNEAQ (reference sequence).

This clone has only a few counts. This chain links TRBV24-1 with TRBJ2-7; 7 bases are shared with TRBD1. V lost 5 bases, J lost 0 bases, and 3 bases stayed unmatched. Germline V CDR1 and CDR2: KGHDR, SFDVKD. The CDR3 is made up of 14 amino acids. The CDR3, as DNA: TGTGCCACCAGTGCTACAGGGGTCTCCTACGAGCAGTACTTC. Residues: CATSATGVSYEQYF.